The 29 T cell receptor beta chains given below trace back to one sample, sequenced in a study of response to subunit inactivated influenza vaccine. MiXCR was run by TCRdb on the RT-PCR reads, yielding one entry per CDR3 protein. The data hold approximately 570,000 distinct CDR3 sequences, with roughly 8.2% observed a single time. The source material was PBMCs from blood, sampled 23 months after vaccination. These receptors were taken from a man aged 45 to 75 who received an inactivated influenza vaccine.

This clonotype was recorded a few times. The junction and the germline gene differ at one end; a read error may be behind it. V is TRBV5-5 and J is TRBJ2-1; possible D gene TRBD1, 5 bases. The CDR3 totals 13 residues. Germline V CDR1 and CDR2: SGHKS, YYEKEE (reference sequence). The CDR3 protein is CASSYTGQGLLLF. CDR3 sequence (DNA): TGTGCCAGCAGCTACACCGGACAAGGCCTCCTACTCTTC.

This clonotype was seen more than once but under ten times. V is TRBV20-1 and J is TRBJ2-2; 10 bases match TRBD1. V dropped 3 bases and J dropped 3; count of bases not matched to a gene: 4. This CDR3 is built from 15 residues. Looked up from germline, CDR1 is DFQATT and CDR2 is SNEGSKA (reference sequence). In DNA form, the CDR3 reads TGCAGTGCTAGTATTGGGACAGGGGACACCGGGGAGCTGTTTTTT. Amino acids: CSASIGTGDTGELFF.

This chain uses TRBV11-1 with TRBJ2-1; D possibly corresponds to TRBD2 (5 bases). Germline CDR1 reads SGHAT; CDR2 reads FQDESV (reference sequence). This CDR3 is built from 16 residues. The ends were cut back, 1 base at V and 1 base at J, with 11 bases in the middle. The CDR3 sequence: CASSLGDWRSYNEQFF. The CDR3, as DNA: TGTGCCAGCAGCTTAGGGGATTGGAGGTCCTACAATGAGCAGTTCTTC.

This clonotype was observed many times. The V call is TRBV11-2, the J call TRBJ2-1; D unresolved. This CDR3 is built from 15 residues. The germline V gene encodes CDR1 SGHAT and CDR2 FQNNGV. Trimming removed 2 bases from V and 5 bases from J, with 13 bases in between. The CDR3 DNA reads as TGTGCCAGCAGCTTAAGGGAAGGTGTTAACAATGAGCAGTTCTTC. Translating gives CASSLREGVNNEQFF.

This clonotype was seen a few times. This chain uses TRBV4-3 with TRBJ2-2; D unclear. Looked up from germline, CDR1 is LGHNA and CDR2 is YSLEER. V was trimmed by 2 bases and J by 0 bases, leaving 10 bases between them. The CDR3 length is 16 residues. The DNA of the CDR3 is TGCGCCAGCAGCCAAATAGGGAAATCGAACACCGGGGAGCTGTTTTTT. Residues: CASSQIGKSNTGELFF.

The chain is built from TRBV30 and TRBJ2-2; 7 bases line up with TRBD1. The CDR3 spans 14 residues. From germline, CDR1 is GTSNPN and CDR2 SVGIG (reference sequence). V lost 3 bases to trimming and J lost 1 base; unmatched junction nucleotides: 2. CDR3 bases: TGTGCCTGGAGACAGGGGCTGAACACCGGGGAGCTGTTTTTT. Residues: CAWRQGLNTGELFF. The whole variable domain, remainder taken from reference TRBV30 and TRBJ2-2, is SQTIHQWPATLVQPVGSPLSLECTVEGTSNPNLYWYRQAAGRGLQLLFYSVGIGQISSEVPQNLSASRPQDRQFILSSKKLLLSDSGFYLCAWRQGLNTGELFFGEGSRLTVL.

This clonotype was seen a single time. The chain employs TRBV12-3 or TRBV12-4 and TRBJ2-3; the D call may be TRBD1 or TRBD2 (5 bases each). V lost 5 bases to trimming and J lost 10 bases, with 22 bases between them. The CDR3 runs 15 residues. CDR3 nucleotide sequence: TGTGCCAGCAGTAGGCCGGGGCCAGGCCGCTCGGCGCAGTATTTT. Translating gives CASSRPGPGRSAQYF.

This clonotype has at least ten counts. This rearrangement joins TRBV18 to TRBJ1-6; D might be TRBD1 (5 bases). The germline gives CDR1 KGHSH, CDR2 LQKENI. This CDR3 comprises 14 residues. Trimming removed 2 bases from V and 8 bases from J, with 10 bases in between. CDR3 sequence: CASSPRDEDSPLHF. CDR3 nucleotide sequence: TGTGCCAGCTCACCAAGGGACGAGGATTCACCCCTCCACTTT.

This clonotype was detected ten times or more. The V and J genes are TRBV14 and TRBJ2-7, with 10 bases fitting TRBD1. There are 15 residues in the CDR3. The germline gives CDR1 SGHDN, CDR2 FVKESK. Trimming cost V 4 bases and J 6 bases; bases outside gene matches: 9. The CDR3 bases are TGTGCCAGCAGCCCGGCCCGGGACAGGGGACGCGAGCAGTACTTC. It is translated as CASSPARDRGREQYF.

In this sample, this clonotype turned up a few times. This chain joins TRBV12-3 or TRBV12-4 and TRBJ2-7, with D tentatively TRBD1 or TRBD2 (5 bases each). CDR3 length: 13 residues. Trimming cost V 2 bases and J 5 bases, with 10 bases left between them. The CDR3 DNA reads as TGTGCCAGCAGTTTATACGGGGCCGACGAGCAGTACTTC. This encodes CASSLYGADEQYF.

This clonotype has a handful of counts. The rearrangement joins TRBV30 to TRBJ2-7; possibly TRBD2 for D (5 bases). V lost 7 bases to trimming and J lost 2 bases, with 15 bases between them. This CDR3 comprises 13 residues. In germline, CDR1 is GTSNPN, CDR2 SVGIG (reference sequence). The chain's CDR3 is CAYIRGGAYEQYF. The DNA of the CDR3 is TGTGCCTACATTCGGGGTGGGGCCTACGAGCAGTACTTC.

This chain uses TRBV6-1 with TRBJ2-3; tentatively, D is TRBD1 or TRBD2 (5 bases each). The CDR3 loop spans 15 amino acids. Germline V gene sequence: CDR1 MNHNS, CDR2 SASEGT. V lost 6 bases and J lost 5, with 18 bases in between. The CDR3: CASSLGTARGDTQYF. As DNA, the CDR3 is TGTGCCAGCAGCCTCGGGACCGCGAGGGGAGATACGCAGTATTTT.

This clonotype showed up many times. CDR3 residues: CASSPSVTYNEQFF. The CDR3 DNA is TGTGCCAGCAGCCCCTCCGTGACCTACAATGAGCAGTTCTTC. The J gene is TRBJ2-1, the V gene TRBV4-2; D unresolved. Trimming removed 4 bases at V and 2 bases at J, with 9 bases between. This CDR3 contains 14 residues. The germline V gene has CDR1 LGHNA and CDR2 YNFKEQ.

The chain recombines TRBV10-3 with TRBJ2-2; D is unclear. The V and J ends lost 0 bases and 7 bases respectively, with 6 bases between them. This CDR3 is 13 amino acids long. In germline, CDR1 is ENHRY, CDR2 SYGVKD. In nucleotides, the CDR3 is TGTGCCATCAGTGAGTCTGTCAGCGGGGAGCTGTTTTTT. Encoded protein: CAISESVSGELFF.

In this sample, this clonotype turned up once. This may come from a read error, since a much larger clone is one base off. The chain couples TRBV10-3 to TRBJ2-3, with D possibly TRBD2 on 6 matching bases. The germline CDR1 and CDR2 sequences are ENHRY and SYGVKD. The CDR3 sequence is 16 residues long. V was pared by 0 bases and J by 2 bases, with 12 bases between. CDR3 protein: CAISESGGIPTDTQYF. CDR3 sequence (DNA): TGTGCCATCAGTGAGTCGGGCGGGATTCCCACAGATACGCAGTATTTT.

In its sample, this clonotype was seen many times. The chain combines TRBV5-1 with TRBJ2-1, with D uncertain. The germline V gene has CDR1 SGHRS and CDR2 YFSETQ. This CDR3 contains 15 residues. Trimming shortened V by 4 bases and J by 7 bases, and 18 bases separated the two germline ends. The CDR3 DNA follows: TGCGCCAGCAGCCTTACCGGGCCTCCGAAAAATGAGCAGTTCTTC. This codes for CASSLTGPPKNEQFF.

V is TRBV4-2 and J is TRBJ2-3, with 16 nucleotides matching TRBD2. The CDR3 is 17 residues long. After removal of 4 bases from V and 6 bases from J, the junction contained 7 bases not matched to a gene. Germline assignment: CDR1 LGHNA and CDR2 YNFKEQ. CDR3 residues: CASSPGTSGGAPDTQYF. Here the CDR3 DNA reads TGTGCCAGCAGCCCCGGGACTAGCGGGGGGGCCCCGGATACGCAGTATTTT.

There are many counts of this clonotype. The chain combines TRBV12-3 or TRBV12-4 with TRBJ1-1; no firm D call. The CDR3 contains 14 residues. The V and J ends lost 3 bases and 0 bases respectively, with 8 bases between them. In DNA, the CDR3 is TGTGCCAGCAGTTTCAGCTCTTTGAACACTGAAGCTTTCTTT. As protein: CASSFSSLNTEAFF.

This clonotype occurred a few times. The chain is built from TRBV12-3 or TRBV12-4 and TRBJ2-3; 7 bases are shared with TRBD1. The ends lost 5 bases at V and 3 bases at J; junction bases unmatched: 11. The CDR3 runs to 16 residues. CDR3 loop: CASSPGDRVWTDTQYF. CDR3 nucleotide sequence: TGTGCCAGCAGTCCCGGAGACAGGGTCTGGACAGATACGCAGTATTTT.

Many counts were recorded for this clonotype. The rearrangement uses TRBV11-2 and TRBJ1-1; D not certain. Between the trimmed V and J ends, which lost 3 bases and 5 bases, there was a span of 13 bases. The germline gives CDR1 SGHAT, CDR2 FQNNGV. The CDR3 has 14 amino acids. Here the CDR3 DNA reads TGTGCCAGCAGCTTTGAGGGAGGCTTGACTGAAGCTTTCTTT. This translates into CASSFEGGLTEAFF.

This clonotype has at least ten counts. The J gene is TRBJ2-5, the V gene TRBV12-3 or TRBV12-4, with 9 bases lining up with TRBD1. This CDR3 region has 13 residues. With V trimmed by 6 bases and J by 5 bases, 4 bases remained unmatched. DNA of the CDR3: TGTGCCAGCAGCAGACAGGGGGGCGAGACCCAGTACTTC. As protein: CASSRQGGETQYF.

For the CDR3, the DNA is TGTGCCAGCAGCTTAATTGGGGGGCTCTCCTACGAGCAGTACTTC. Its protein is CASSLIGGLSYEQYF. The rearrangement uses TRBV7-2 and TRBJ2-7; D assignment may be TRBD1 or TRBD2 (6 bases each). Germline values: CDR1 SGHTA, CDR2 FQGNSA. With 2 bases removed from V and 0 bases from J, the gap between germline ends came to 11 bases. This CDR3 spans 15 amino acids.

The V and J genes are TRBV7-6 and TRBJ2-7, with 7 bases fitting TRBD1. Germline V gene data show CDR1 as SGHVS and CDR2 as FNYEAQ. CDR3 length equals 16 residues. J gave up 4 bases and V 1 base, and 10 bases lay outside the gene matches. CDR3 residues: CASSLGPGQSIYEQYF. Written as DNA, the CDR3 is TGTGCCAGCAGCTTAGGGCCGGGACAGAGTATTTACGAGCAGTACTTC.

At least ten counts were recorded for this clonotype. The chain uses TRBV29-1 and TRBJ1-2; D might be TRBD1 (5 bases). The CDR3 runs 13 residues. Trimming cost V 3 bases and J 8 bases, with 16 bases left between them. The V gene's germline CDR1 is SQVTM and CDR2 ANQGSEA. In DNA, the CDR3 is TGCAGCGTTGAGAGGGGAGGGGCCGGGGGCTACACCTTC. As protein: CSVERGGAGGYTF.

The chain links TRBV5-5 to TRBJ1-3, with D unresolved. The CDR3 has 15 residues. Trimming took 4 bases from V and 0 from J, leaving 11 bases between them. The germline V gene encodes CDR1 SGHKS and CDR2 YYEKEE (reference sequence). The CDR3: CASSLDTYSGNTIYF. CDR3 DNA: TGTGCCAGCAGCCTAGACACTTACTCTGGAAACACCATATATTTT.

V gene TRBV7-8 combines with J gene TRBJ1-1; TRBD1 aligns across 8 bases. CDR1 and CDR2 from the germline V gene are SGHVS and FQNEAQ. With 5 bases clipped from V and 5 bases from J, the junction kept 7 bases outside the gene matches. The CDR3 is made up of 14 amino acids. In DNA, the CDR3 is TGTGCCAGCAGCCTCTGGACAGGGAAAACTGAAGCTTTCTTT. This gives the protein CASSLWTGKTEAFF.

The chain employs TRBV20-1 and TRBJ2-1; 12 bases agree with TRBD2. Germline V gives CDR1 DFQATT, CDR2 SNEGSKA (reference sequence). CDR3 size: 15 residues. Trimming at V came to 3 bases and at J to 4 bases, leaving 4 bases not matched to a gene. CDR3 nucleotide sequence: TGCAGTGCTAGCCGACTAGCGGGGGAGTACAATGAGCAGTTCTTC. It encodes CSASRLAGEYNEQFF.

This clonotype has a handful of counts. CDR3 loop: CSASRGQGAYGNTEAFF. The DNA for the CDR3 is TGCAGTGCTTCGAGGGGACAGGGGGCCTATGGGAACACTGAAGCTTTCTTT. V is TRBV20-1 and J is TRBJ1-1; 12 nucleotides agree with TRBD1. V lost 5 bases and J lost 1; bases outside the gene matches: 11. CDR3 length: 17 residues. CDR1 and CDR2 (germline): DFQATT, SNEGSKA (reference sequence).

Many counts were recorded for this clonotype. The chain joins TRBV5-6 to TRBJ2-1, with D tentatively TRBD2 (6 bases). The V end was cut by 3 bases, the J end by 3 bases, with 13 bases between. This CDR3 spans 15 amino acids. Germline values: CDR1 SGHDT, CDR2 YYEEEE. CDR3 sequence (DNA): TGTGCCAGCAGCTCAAGGACTACTGGCTACAATGAGCAGTTCTTC. It codes for CASSSRTTGYNEQFF.